Presented here are 13 T cell receptor beta chains from one specimen sequenced in a study of graft-versus-host responses after intestinal transplantation. These receptors lack a known antigen. The table came from immunoSEQ multiplex PCR; TCRdb's copy has only in-frame clones and leaves some out. The sample contains roughly 97,000 clones, roughly nine tenths of which appear only once. Sequences were derived from unstimulated CD4+ T cells sorted from spleen or lymph node cells, sampled before intestinal transplant. The receptors shown here come from a human donor who received an intestinal transplant.

This chain joins TRBV6-1 and TRBJ2-7; D remains ambiguous. The germline V and J ends were trimmed by 2 bases and 0 bases, with 11 bases remaining between them. Germline V gene lookup returns CDR1 MNHNS and CDR2 SASEGT. The CDR3 is made up of 15 amino acids. The CDR3 region has the DNA TGTGCCAGCAGTGAAACAACACGTAGCTCCTACGAGCAGTACTTC. It translates to CASSETTRSSYEQYF.

The chain links TRBV6-1 to TRBJ2-4; TRBD1 aligns across 10 bases. Losses at the gene ends were 6 bases for V and 8 bases for J; bases not matched to a gene: 10. CDR1 MNHNS and CDR2 SASEGT come from the germline V gene. This CDR3 is built from 15 residues. CDR3 coding DNA: TGTGCCAGCAGACCAAACCCGGACAGGGGGTACATTCAGTACTTC. The encoded protein is CASRPNPDRGYIQYF.

The chain carries TRBV6-5 and TRBJ2-5, with 11 bases fitting TRBD1. J was trimmed by 4 bases and V by 6 bases; bases with no gene match: 7. This CDR3 contains 15 residues. Germline V gene data show CDR1 as MNHEY and CDR2 as SVGAGI. The CDR3 reads CASSGEGQGGETQYF. CDR3 nucleotide sequence: TGTGCCAGCAGCGGTGAGGGACAGGGGGGAGAGACCCAGTACTTC.

The chain combines TRBV5-1 with TRBJ2-1; no clear D gene. The length of the CDR3 is 13 residues. Germline V CDR1 and CDR2: SGHRS, YFSETQ. V lost 0 bases and J 7 bases, leaving 8 bases between the germline ends. CDR3 bases: TGCGCCAGCAGCTTGGCCGACGGGAATGAGCAGTTCTTC. This translates into CASSLADGNEQFF.

The rearrangement links TRBV18 to TRBJ2-3; D ambiguous. The germline gives CDR1 KGHSH, CDR2 LQKENI. The CDR3 runs to 12 residues. The germline V and J ends were trimmed by 2 bases and 5 bases, with 5 bases remaining between them. The CDR3 region is CASSPVGDTQYF. The CDR3 coding sequence is TGTGCCAGCTCACCAGTTGGAGATACGCAGTATTTT.

The rearrangement links TRBV7-9 to TRBJ1-1; TRBD1 aligns across 8 bases. The CDR3 runs to 14 residues. The germline gives CDR1 SEHNR, CDR2 FQNEAQ (reference sequence). V lost 1 base and J lost 6; bases outside the gene matches: 4. In DNA, the CDR3 is TGTGCCAGCAGCTTAGGGACAGGGCGGGCTGAAGCTTTCTTT. It is translated as CASSLGTGRAEAFF. Full variable domain (remainder filled in from reference TRBV7-9 and TRBJ1-1): DTGVSQNPRHKITKRGQNVTFRCDPISEHNRLYWYRQTLGQGPEFLTYFQNEAQLEKSRLLSDRFSAERPKGSFSTLEIQRTEQGDSAMYLCASSLGTGRAEAFFGQGTRLTVV.

This clone was recorded only once. The rearrangement links TRBV10-2 to TRBJ2-3, with TRBD2 identical over 9 bases. The CDR3 totals 13 residues. The V and J ends lost 9 bases and 8 bases, in that order; junction bases with no gene match: 9. The germline CDR1 and CDR2 sequences are WSHSY and SAAADI. The CDR3 DNA reads TGCGCCAGTGGGCGGGAGGGCCTCCGTACGCAGTATTTT. Translating it yields CASGREGLRTQYF.

In this sample, this clone turned up once. The J gene is TRBJ2-3, the V gene TRBV7-3; TRBD2 matches at 16 bases. The CDR3 is 16 residues long. Germline values: CDR1 SGHTA, CDR2 FQGTGA. V lost 4 bases to trimming and J lost 3 bases; unmatched junction nucleotides: 1. The CDR3 region has the DNA TGTGCCAGCAGCTCGGGACTAGCGGGAGGGACAGATACGCAGTATTTT. Amino acids: CASSSGLAGGTDTQYF.

The J gene is TRBJ1-1, the V gene TRBV9; TRBD1 is a possible D gene (6 bases). V lost 4 bases to trimming and J lost 2 bases, with 12 bases between them. Germline V gene sequence: CDR1 SGDLS, CDR2 YYNGEE. The CDR3 contains 14 residues. This chain's CDR3 is CASSPGHTNTEAFF. DNA for the CDR3: TGTGCCAGCAGCCCGGGACACACCAACACTGAAGCTTTCTTT.

This chain uses TRBV28 with TRBJ1-5, with no clear D. The CDR3 has 14 residues. From germline, CDR1 is MDHEN and CDR2 SYDVKM. V was cut by 6 bases and J by 5 bases, with 14 bases left in between. The DNA of the CDR3 is TGTGCCAGCAGCCTTGCGGCAGAATATCAGCCCCAGCATTTT. Translation: CASSLAAEYQPQHF.

The chain recombines TRBV25-1 with TRBJ2-4, with D possibly matching TRBD1 (6 bases). This CDR3 is built from 14 residues. Trimming stripped 2 bases from V and 16 bases from J, with 21 bases between. The V gene's germline CDR1 is MGHDK and CDR2 SYGVNS. The CDR3 region has the DNA TGTGCCAGCAGTGAAGCAACACCGGGACATGATTACTACTTC. Its translation is CASSEATPGHDYYF.

The gene calls are TRBV5-1 and TRBJ2-2; D is possibly TRBD2 (6 bases). The germline gives CDR1 SGHRS, CDR2 YFSETQ. Trimming pared 0 bases from V and 5 bases from J, leaving 8 bases between. The CDR3 has 14 amino acids. The CDR3 loop reads CASSLEGRTGELFF. In nucleotides, the CDR3 is TGCGCCAGCAGCTTGGAAGGGAGGACCGGGGAGCTGTTTTTT.

The chain combines TRBV30 with TRBJ2-7; tentatively, D is TRBD1 (6 bases). Per the germline V gene, CDR1 is GTSNPN and CDR2 is SVGIG (reference sequence). This CDR3 is 14 amino acids long. The V and J ends lost 0 bases and 5 bases respectively, with 14 bases between them. Written as DNA, the CDR3 is TGTGCCTGGAGTGTACTTGGGGGCTACCACGAGCAGTACTTC. Amino acid sequence: CAWSVLGGYHEQYF. Looking up the rest from reference TRBV30 and TRBJ2-7 gives the full variable domain: SQTIHQWPATLVQPVGSPLSLECTVEGTSNPNLYWYRQAAGRGLQLLFYSVGIGQISSEVPQNLSASRPQDRQFILSSKKLLLSDSGFYLCAWSVLGGYHEQYFGPGTRLTVT.